This T cell receptor (beta chain) was obtained from a study of cytomegalovirus exposure and HLA in healthy donors. Study-wide results and limits: Among the most significant clusters, several appeared linked to common viral pathogens in a later analysis. Roughly uniform depth of sequencing across donors was assumed in presence/absence analyses.

PCR employed 60 Vbeta and 13 Jbeta primers. Data came from immunoSEQ multiplex PCR; TCRdb stores just in-frame clones and leaves some out. The sample holds 45,000 or so clones, about 78% seen once. This clone turned up a few times. Antigen: not known. The germline gives CDR1 SGHTS, CDR2 YDEGEE. Trimming took 0 bases from V and 0 from J, leaving 12 bases between them. CDR3 length: 17 amino acids. V usage is TRBV5-8 and J usage is TRBJ1-4; the D is unclear. Specimen: PBMCs. The sequence came from a woman in her twenties or thirties in good health and CMV-seronegative. The CDR3 loop is CASSLDAGAATNEKLFF. In nucleotides, the CDR3 is TGTGCCAGCAGCTTGGACGCAGGCGCAGCAACTAATGAAAAACTGTTTTTT.